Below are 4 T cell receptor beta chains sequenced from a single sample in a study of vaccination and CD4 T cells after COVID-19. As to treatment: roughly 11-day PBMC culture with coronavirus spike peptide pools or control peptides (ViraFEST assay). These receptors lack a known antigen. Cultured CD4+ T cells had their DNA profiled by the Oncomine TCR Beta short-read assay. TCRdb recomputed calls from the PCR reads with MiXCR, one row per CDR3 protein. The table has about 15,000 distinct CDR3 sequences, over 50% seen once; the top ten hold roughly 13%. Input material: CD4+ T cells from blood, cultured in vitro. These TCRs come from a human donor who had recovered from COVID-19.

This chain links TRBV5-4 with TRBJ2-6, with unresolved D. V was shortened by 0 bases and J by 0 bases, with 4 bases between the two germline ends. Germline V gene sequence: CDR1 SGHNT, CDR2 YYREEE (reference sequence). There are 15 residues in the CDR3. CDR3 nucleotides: TGTGCCAGCAGCTTGGTAGGCTCTGGGGCCAACGTCCTGACTTTC. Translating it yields CASSLVGSGANVLTF.

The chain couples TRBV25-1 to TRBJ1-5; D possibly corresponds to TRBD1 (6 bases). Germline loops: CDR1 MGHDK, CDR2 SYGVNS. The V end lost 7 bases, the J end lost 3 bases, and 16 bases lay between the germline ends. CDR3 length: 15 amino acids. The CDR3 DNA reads TGTGCCAGCACCTCGGACAGACTAAACAATCAGCCCCAGCATTTT. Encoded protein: CASTSDRLNNQPQHF.

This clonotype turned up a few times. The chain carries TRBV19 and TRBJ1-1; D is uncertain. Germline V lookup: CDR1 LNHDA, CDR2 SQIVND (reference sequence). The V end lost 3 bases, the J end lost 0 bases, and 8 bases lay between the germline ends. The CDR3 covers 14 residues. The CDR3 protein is CASSMTTMNTEAFF. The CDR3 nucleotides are TGTGCCAGTAGTATGACGACTATGAACACTGAAGCTTTCTTT.

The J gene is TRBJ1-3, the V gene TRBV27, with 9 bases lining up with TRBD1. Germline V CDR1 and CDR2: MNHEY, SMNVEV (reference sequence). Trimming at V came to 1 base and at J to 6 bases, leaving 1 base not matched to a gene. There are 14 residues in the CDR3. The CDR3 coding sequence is TGTGCCAGCAGTTTATGGGACAGGGTAAACACCATATATTTT. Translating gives CASSLWDRVNTIYF.